Each of the 22 T cell receptor beta chains below was sequenced from the same sample in a study of long-term antiretroviral therapy in people with HIV. The assay used was immunoSEQ (version v3.0), run at survey level. Profiled with immunoSEQ multiplex PCR; TCRdb holds only in-frame clones, not every one. The data hold about 34,000 clones, with approximately 95% observed a single time. Sample: unsorted PBMCs, taken about 5.1 years after starting antiretroviral therapy. The receptors come from a woman in her forties or fifties with HIV.

The rearrangement uses TRBV27 and TRBJ1-1; 8 positions match TRBD1. V was pared by 1 base and J by 4 bases, with 5 bases of the junction left unmatched. Germline V CDR1 and CDR2: MNHEY, SMNVEV (reference sequence). The CDR3 is 15 amino acids. CDR3 nucleotides: TGTGCCAGCAGTTTATTCGGCAGGGGGCCCACTGAAGCTTTCTTT. Protein sequence: CASSLFGRGPTEAFF.

The chain joins TRBV19 to TRBJ2-3; 8 bases are a match to TRBD1. CDR1 is LNHDA and CDR2 is SQIVND in the germline V gene (reference sequence). The CDR3 is 16 residues long. V was pared by 0 bases and J by 7 bases, with 9 bases of the junction left unmatched. The CDR3 DNA sequence: TGTGCCAGTAGTATAGACCCAGGGGGCTATACAAATACGCAGTATTTT. Amino acid sequence: CASSIDPGGYTNTQYF.

The V call is TRBV19, the J call TRBJ2-6; D is undetermined. CDR3 length: 14 amino acids. The V end lost 4 bases, the J end lost 0 bases, and 4 bases lay between the germline ends. Germline lookup yields CDR1 LNHDA and CDR2 SQIVND (reference sequence). The CDR3 region has the DNA TGTGCCAGTAGTACGATCTCTGGGGCCAACGTCCTGACTTTC. Translation gives CASSTISGANVLTF.

The table lists this clone with a count of one. DNA of the CDR3: TGCGCCAGCAGCCCAGGGGGCGGGGGCGAGCAGTACTTC. It specifies CASSPGGGGEQYF. V and J are TRBV4-1 and TRBJ2-7; a weak D match, TRBD1 (8 bases). Germline loops: CDR1 MGHRA, CDR2 YSYEKL. CDR3 size: 13 residues. V was shortened by 4 bases and J by 6 bases, with 13 bases between the two germline ends.

This rearrangement joins TRBV5-8 to TRBJ2-1; 8 bases map to TRBD1. Germline CDR1 is SGHTS and CDR2 is YDEGEE. The CDR3 consists of 14 residues. Trimming removed 4 bases from V and 6 bases from J; junction bases left unmatched: 6. CDR3 region: CASSGPGQGNEQFF. The CDR3 DNA reads TGTGCCAGCAGCGGACCCGGACAGGGCAATGAGCAGTTCTTC.

This clone was recorded only once. The CDR3 sequence: CASSPDSGTDTQYF. The CDR3, as DNA: TGTGCCAGCAGCCCGGACAGTGGAACAGATACGCAGTATTTT. The rearrangement links TRBV5-4 to TRBJ2-3; possibly TRBD1 for D (6 bases). Germline V CDR1 and CDR2: SGHNT, YYREEE (reference sequence). The CDR3 sequence is 14 residues long. The V and J ends lost 4 bases and 3 bases respectively, with 12 bases between them.

V gene TRBV29-1 combines with J gene TRBJ1-2; unclear D gene. Looked up from germline, CDR1 is SQVTM and CDR2 is ANQGSEA. The CDR3 loop spans 13 amino acids. V lost 4 bases and J 1 base, leaving 10 bases between the germline ends. The DNA for the CDR3 is TGCAGCGTTGGGGCGGCCGGTAACTATGGCTACACCTTC. Translated: CSVGAAGNYGYTF.

The rearrangement joins TRBV7-9 to TRBJ2-1; 7 bases map to TRBD1. CDR3 length equals 15 residues. Germline lookup yields CDR1 SEHNR and CDR2 FQNEAQ (reference sequence). V was pared by 5 bases and J by 1 base, with 5 bases of the junction left unmatched. The CDR3 DNA is TGTGCCAGCAGCATACAGGGGATGTCCTACAATGAGCAGTTCTTC. This encodes CASSIQGMSYNEQFF. Full variable domain (missing parts from reference TRBV7-9 and TRBJ2-1): DTGVSQNPRHKITKRGQNVTFRCDPISEHNRLYWYRQTLGQGPEFLTYFQNEAQLEKSRLLSDRFSAERPKGSFSTLEIQRTEQGDSAMYLCASSIQGMSYNEQFFGPGTRLTVL.

The rearrangement joins TRBV5-1 to TRBJ1-4, with a weak D call TRBD1 (5 bases). This CDR3 has 16 residues. The germline CDR1 and CDR2 sequences are SGHRS and YFSETQ. Trimming took 0 bases from V and 1 from J, leaving 10 bases between them. CDR3 sequence: CASSLDQGGTNEKLFF. The CDR3 bases are TGCGCCAGCAGCTTGGATCAGGGAGGAACTAATGAAAAACTGTTTTTT. Drawing the rest from reference TRBV5-1 and TRBJ1-4, the complete variable domain is KAGVTQTPRYLIKTRGQQVTLSCSPISGHRSVSWYQQTPGQGLQFLFEYFSETQRNKGNFPGRFSGRQFSNSRSEMNVSTLELGDSALYLCASSLDQGGTNEKLFFGSGTQLSVL.

The chain links TRBV7-3 to TRBJ2-3; 8 bases are shared with TRBD1. This CDR3 has 14 amino acids. Germline CDR1 SGHTA, CDR2 FQGTGA. V trimming: 5 bases; J trimming: 3 bases; junction bases outside the gene matches: 4. The CDR3 region is CASSPDRVTDTQYF. The DNA for the CDR3 is TGTGCCAGCAGCCCGGACAGGGTTACAGATACGCAGTATTTT.

J is TRBJ1-2 and V is TRBV30, with 7 positions matching TRBD1. Germline V CDR1 and CDR2: GTSNPN, SVGIG (reference sequence). The CDR3 extends over 13 amino acids. V dropped 2 bases and J dropped 7; count of bases not matched to a gene: 7. This CDR3 reads CAWSFAGGIGYTF. DNA of the CDR3: TGTGCCTGGAGTTTTGCAGGGGGGATTGGCTACACCTTC.

About this clone itself: Distinct nucleotide sequences in the sample also encode this CDR3. In DNA form, the CDR3 reads TGTGCCAGCAGTGAAAGCTCTGGGGCCAACGTCCTGACTTTC. This translates into CASSESSGANVLTF. The rearrangement links TRBV2 to TRBJ2-6; D gene unclear. V shed 2 bases and J shed 0 bases, with 2 bases lying between them. Germline CDR1 reads SNHLY; CDR2 reads FYNNEI. The CDR3 is 14 residues long.

This chain uses TRBV18 with TRBJ1-6; no clear D gene. The CDR3 extends over 14 amino acids. Germline assignment: CDR1 KGHSH and CDR2 LQKENI. The V gene lost 4 bases and the J gene lost 5 bases, with 9 bases spanning the gap. CDR3 region: CASSLGGDNSPLHF. CDR3 nucleotides: TGTGCCAGCTCACTCGGCGGGGATAATTCACCCCTCCACTTT.

The J gene is TRBJ1-1, the V gene TRBV19; possible D gene TRBD1, 5 bases. V lost 7 bases to trimming and J lost 4 bases, with 16 bases between them. The CDR3 sequence is 14 residues long. Germline assignment: CDR1 LNHDA and CDR2 SQIVND (reference sequence). CDR3 protein: CASIPDRGGTEAFF. Here the CDR3 DNA reads TGTGCCAGTATCCCGGACCGGGGGGGCACTGAAGCTTTCTTT.

The CDR3 spells CASRRSGGAYNEQFF. DNA of the CDR3: TGTGCCAGCAGACGCAGCGGGGGGGCCTACAATGAGCAGTTCTTC. The rearrangement links TRBV6-5 to TRBJ2-1; 10 nucleotides align to TRBD2. This CDR3 contains 15 residues. Germline V gene data show CDR1 as MNHEY and CDR2 as SVGAGI. V gave up 6 bases and J gave up 2 bases; unmatched junction bases: 4.

This clone was detected once. The gene calls are TRBV7-8 and TRBJ2-1, with 7 bases matching TRBD1. CDR1 is SGHVS and CDR2 is FQNEAQ in the germline V gene. This CDR3 spans 15 amino acids. Trimming removed 5 bases from V and 8 bases from J; junction bases left unmatched: 12. This CDR3 is CASSLGQLERDEQFF. In DNA form, the CDR3 reads TGTGCCAGCAGCCTGGGACAGCTCGAGAGGGATGAGCAGTTCTTC.

V is TRBV5-1 and J is TRBJ2-3, with a weak D call TRBD2 (5 bases). The CDR3 consists of 14 residues. Trimming removed 6 bases from V and 3 bases from J, with 14 bases in between. The germline V gene encodes CDR1 SGHRS and CDR2 YFSETQ. CDR3 coding DNA: TGCGCCAGCACATGGAGGACTCAGACAGATACGCAGTATTTT. As protein: CASTWRTQTDTQYF.

V is TRBV7-2 and J is TRBJ2-1; D may be TRBD2 (6 bases). Germline V lookup: CDR1 SGHTA, CDR2 FQGNSA. This CDR3 is 16 amino acids long. Trimming left V 4 bases short and J 3 bases short, with 16 bases between. CDR3: CASSSSLPSDYNEQFF. For the CDR3, the DNA is TGTGCCAGCAGCTCCAGTCTACCTAGCGACTACAATGAGCAGTTCTTC.

The chain links TRBV25-1 to TRBJ2-7, with a weak D call TRBD2 (7 bases). Germline lookup yields CDR1 MGHDK and CDR2 SYGVNS. This CDR3 has 16 amino acids. Trimming shortened V by 5 bases and J by 0 bases, and 17 bases separated the two germline ends. The DNA for the CDR3 is TGTGCCAGCAGTCCCGCGCGGGGGCGCAGCTCCTACGAGCAGTACTTC. This codes for CASSPARGRSSYEQYF.

The chain has TRBV6-5 and TRBJ1-2; D may be TRBD1 (6 bases). Germline V gives CDR1 MNHEY, CDR2 SVGAGI. V was shortened by 0 bases and J by 7 bases, with 18 bases between the two germline ends. This CDR3 has 16 residues. CDR3 protein: CASSYSSPRGALGYTF. In nucleotides, the CDR3 is TGTGCCAGCAGTTACTCTAGCCCTCGGGGGGCGCTTGGCTACACCTTC.

This clone has just one count. The rearrangement uses TRBV7-3 and TRBJ1-1; D unclear. The germline gives CDR1 SGHTA, CDR2 FQGTGA. The CDR3 has 15 amino acids. The V end lost 5 bases, the J end lost 0 bases, and 13 bases lay between the germline ends. The CDR3 loop is CASSPGRTMNTEAFF. DNA of the CDR3: TGTGCCAGCAGCCCGGGCCGTACGATGAACACTGAAGCTTTCTTT. Drawing the rest from reference TRBV7-3 and TRBJ1-1, the complete variable domain is GAGVSQTPSNKVTEKGKYVELRCDPISGHTALYWYRQSLGQGPEFLIYFQGTGAADDSGLPNDRFFAVRPEGSVSTLKIQRTERGDSAVYLCASSPGRTMNTEAFFGQGTRLTVV.

Of note for this clone: Its ends do not fully match the called genes, so a read error is possible. The chain carries TRBV5-1 and TRBJ2-3; 7 bases fit TRBD1. Germline values: CDR1 SGHRS, CDR2 YFSETQ. CDR3 length equals 14 residues. CDR3 sequence: CASRLGQSTDTQYF. The CDR3 bases are TGCGCCAGCAGGTTGGGACAGAGCACAGATACGCAGTATTTT.